This T cell receptor (beta chain) stems from a study of cytomegalovirus exposure and HLA in healthy donors. Looking at the study overall: Researchers found that about 84% of 398 genotyped donors fell within the Caucasian-associated ancestry cluster. Study findings and constraints: For most TCR beta V segments, an earlier analysis put the productive rate at about 87% or about 30% of the time. Most TCR sequences were rare, but some public TCRs occurred in many donors. Judged likely to be a sequencing artifact was a cluster of highly shared sequence variants.

Primers included in the PCR were 60 Vbeta and 13 Jbeta primers. Clones were sequenced by immunoSEQ multiplex PCR, and TCRdb holds only the in-frame ones, with some missing. This sample has 60,000 to 95,000 clones, with nearly 80% found just once. As for this clone: What it recognizes is unknown.

The germline CDR1 and CDR2 sequences are MNHEY and SVGAGI. The CDR3 loop spans 12 amino acids. Trimming stripped 6 bases from V and 4 bases from J, with 9 bases between. This sequence originates from a woman aged 40 to 49 in good health and CMV-seropositive. The chain couples TRBV6-5 to TRBJ1-2; D ambiguous. Material: PBMCs. The chain's CDR3 is CASRMGPYGYTF. The CDR3 DNA is TGTGCCAGCAGAATGGGCCCCTATGGCTACACCTTC.